These 28 T cell receptor beta chains share one sample of origin, sequenced in a study of STAT5B mutations in CD4+ large granular lymphocyte leukemia. The assay was immunoSEQ multiplex PCR, and TCRdb's table has in-frame clones only and misses some. Of 30,000 to 40,000 clones in the sample, around three quarters were seen once. Sequenced input: CD4+ T cells from blood buffy coats. The receptors were sampled from a human donor in good health.

The V call is TRBV5-4, the J call TRBJ1-2; D gene uncertain. Germline assignment: CDR1 SGHNT and CDR2 YYREEE (reference sequence). This CDR3 region has 13 residues. Trimming pared 4 bases from V and 8 bases from J, leaving 15 bases between. This CDR3 is CASSPRLGSGYTF. CDR3 nucleotide sequence: TGTGCCAGCAGCCCAAGGCTGGGCTCAGGCTACACCTTC.

This clone was recorded a few times. The chain joins TRBV9 to TRBJ1-1; 9 bases match TRBD1. The CDR3 has 14 amino acids. V shed 2 bases, J shed 6 bases, and the junction held 5 bases outside the gene matches. CDR1 and CDR2 (germline): SGDLS, YYNGEE. The CDR3 protein is CASSVGTGIAEAFF. The CDR3 nucleotides read TGTGCCAGCAGCGTGGGGACAGGGATCGCTGAAGCTTTCTTT.

The gene calls are TRBV5-1 and TRBJ1-1; 8 bases line up with TRBD1. The CDR3 loop spans 16 amino acids. Germline CDR1 reads SGHRS; CDR2 reads YFSETQ. V was clipped by 0 bases and J by 3 bases; unmatched bases: 7. DNA for the CDR3: TGCGCCAGCAGCTTGGACCCGGACAGGGTGGACACTGAAGCTTTCTTT. Encoded protein: CASSLDPDRVDTEAFF.

The chain has TRBV27 and TRBJ1-1; 10 positions agree with TRBD1. The CDR3 contains 14 residues. Unmatched junction bases numbered 7, after V lost 2 bases and J lost 10 bases. From germline, CDR1 is MNHEY and CDR2 SMNVEV (reference sequence). CDR3 bases: TGTGCCAGCAGTTTAAGGGACAGGGGTGCAGTAGCTTTCTTT. This gives the protein CASSLRDRGAVAFF.

The CDR3 DNA reads as TGTGCCAGCAGGCCGGGCGGGGGGGCATACGAGCAGTACTTC. It translates to CASRPGGGAYEQYF. This sequence joins TRBV7-2 and TRBJ2-7; the match to TRBD2 covers 9 bases. Trimming took 6 bases from V and 4 from J; bases not matched to a gene: 7. CDR3 length equals 14 residues. Germline values: CDR1 SGHTA, CDR2 FQGNSA.

A single count supports this clone. V gene TRBV2 combines with J gene TRBJ2-1; TRBD2 matches 9 bases. CDR3 size: 16 residues. The V gene end was trimmed by 1 base and the J gene end by 8 bases; junction bases not matched to a gene: 9. From germline, CDR1 is SNHLY and CDR2 FYNNEI. Here the CDR3 reads CASSEDIAGVGYEQFF. In nucleotides, the CDR3 is TGTGCCAGCAGTGAAGATATAGCGGGAGTTGGATATGAGCAGTTCTTC.

The chain couples TRBV7-2 to TRBJ1-1, with 9 bases matching TRBD1. This CDR3 spans 15 amino acids. J was trimmed by 6 bases and V by 1 base; bases with no gene match: 6. CDR1 SGHTA and CDR2 FQGNSA come from the germline V gene. The CDR3 region has the DNA TGTGCCAGCAGCTTAGGAGTGGGACAGGGTGCTGAAGCTTTCTTT. This gives the protein CASSLGVGQGAEAFF.

The rearrangement uses TRBV4-1 and TRBJ1-4, with unresolved D. The CDR3 totals 19 residues. Trimming removed 0 bases at V and 0 bases at J, with 17 bases between. Per the germline V gene, CDR1 is MGHRA and CDR2 is YSYEKL. This CDR3 is CASSQDPPRTLATNEKLFF. The DNA for the CDR3 is TGCGCCAGCAGCCAAGATCCGCCGCGGACGCTTGCAACTAATGAAAAACTGTTTTTT.

The chain recombines TRBV5-4 with TRBJ2-5, with D possibly matching TRBD2 (5 bases). The CDR3 runs to 13 residues. V dropped 1 base and J dropped 1 base, with 5 bases sitting between them. Per the germline V gene, CDR1 is SGHNT and CDR2 is YYREEE (reference sequence). The DNA for the CDR3 is TGTGCCAGCAGCTTGACTAGCCAAGAGACCCAGTACTTC. This codes for CASSLTSQETQYF.

CDR3 bases: TGTGCCAGTAGTCCGCGGACTAGCGGGAGTTGGGATACGCAGTATTTT. It translates to CASSPRTSGSWDTQYF. The V and J genes are TRBV19 and TRBJ2-3; 13 bases are a match to TRBD2. V was pared by 5 bases and J by 6 bases, with 8 bases of the junction left unmatched. This CDR3 region has 16 residues. Germline CDR1 LNHDA, CDR2 SQIVND (reference sequence).

As concerns this clone: The junction shows a germline mismatch at one end, possibly a read error. This sequence joins TRBV2 and TRBJ2-7; D gene uncertain. The germline V gene encodes CDR1 SNHLY and CDR2 FYNNEI. This CDR3 comprises 11 residues. This CDR3 reads CASVKLLSSHF. As DNA, the CDR3 is TGTGCCAGCGTTAAATTGTTGAGCAGCCACTTC.

V and J are TRBV6-4 and TRBJ1-2; D ambiguous. Trimming removed 5 bases from V and 4 bases from J, with 14 bases in between. From germline, CDR1 is MRHNA and CDR2 SNTAGT. There are 14 residues in the CDR3. CDR3: CASSQHPTGYGYTF. In DNA, the CDR3 is TGTGCCAGCAGTCAACACCCTACGGGCTATGGCTACACCTTC.

This chain uses TRBV6-1 with TRBJ2-1; 10 bases are a match to TRBD2. CDR3 length: 14 residues. V was pared by 2 bases and J by 7 bases, with 2 bases of the junction left unmatched. Germline CDR1 and CDR2: MNHNS and SASEGT. CDR3 amino acids: CASSELAGVNEQFF. The DNA of the CDR3 is TGTGCCAGCAGTGAACTAGCGGGAGTAAATGAGCAGTTCTTC.

The gene calls are TRBV2 and TRBJ1-1; D unresolved. The CDR3 has 13 amino acids. Germline assignment: CDR1 SNHLY and CDR2 FYNNEI. V was shortened by 4 bases and J by 1 base, with 7 bases between the two germline ends. The CDR3 loop is CASSGGPNTEAFF. The CDR3 DNA follows: TGTGCCAGCAGTGGAGGACCGAACACTGAAGCTTTCTTT.

The V gene is TRBV5-4, the J gene TRBJ2-2; TRBD2 aligns across 13 bases. Germline V gene data show CDR1 as SGHNT and CDR2 as YYREEE (reference sequence). Trimming took 3 bases from V and 8 from J; bases not matched to a gene: 4. The CDR3 runs 15 residues. The chain's CDR3 is CASSSRTSGSGELFF. DNA of the CDR3: TGTGCCAGCAGCTCAAGGACTAGCGGGAGTGGGGAGCTGTTTTTT.

V usage is TRBV30 and J usage is TRBJ1-1; the D is unclear. This CDR3 region has 14 residues. The germline V gene encodes CDR1 GTSNPN and CDR2 SVGIG (reference sequence). Trimming took 3 bases from V and 0 from J, leaving 11 bases between them. The CDR3 loop reads CAWRLGRLNTEAFF. DNA of the CDR3: TGTGCCTGGAGGTTGGGCCGACTGAACACTGAAGCTTTCTTT.

This clone was found a few times. The chain combines TRBV30 with TRBJ1-5, with a tentative D call TRBD1 (5 bases). From germline, CDR1 is GTSNPN and CDR2 SVGIG (reference sequence). V was trimmed by 3 bases and J by 6 bases, leaving 15 bases between them. The CDR3 extends over 14 amino acids. The CDR3 bases are TGTGCCTGGAGCCACGGGAGGGGAGGTCAGCCCCAGCATTTT. Protein sequence: CAWSHGRGGQPQHF.

This chain connects TRBV5-1 to TRBJ2-7; no clear D. Trimming pared 0 bases from V and 0 bases from J, leaving 7 bases between. Germline CDR1 SGHRS, CDR2 YFSETQ. CDR3 length: 14 residues. The CDR3 nucleotides read TGCGCCAGCAGCTTGGTAGGTGACTCCTACGAGCAGTACTTC. The encoded protein is CASSLVGDSYEQYF.

In nucleotides, the CDR3 is TGTGCCAGCACCCCATGGAGACAGTCTGGGGCCAACGTCCTGACTTTC. Amino acid sequence: CASTPWRQSGANVLTF. This chain connects TRBV27 to TRBJ2-6; D perhaps matches TRBD1 (5 bases). Germline V gives CDR1 MNHEY, CDR2 SMNVEV (reference sequence). V lost 7 bases and J 1 base, leaving 14 bases between the germline ends. The CDR3 extends over 16 amino acids. Full variable domain (rest looked up from reference TRBV27 and TRBJ2-6): EAQVTQNPRYLITVTGKKLTVTCSQNMNHEYMSWYRQDPGLGLRQIYYSMNVEVTDKGDVPEGYKVSRKEKRNFPLILESPSPNQTSLYFCASTPWRQSGANVLTFGAGSRLTVL.

The chain uses TRBV28 and TRBJ2-7; the D is unclear. Germline values: CDR1 MDHEN, CDR2 SYDVKM. V lost 2 bases, J lost 3 bases, and 5 bases lay in between. The CDR3 spans 12 residues. CDR3 in amino acids: CASSLASYEQYF. For the CDR3, the DNA is TGTGCCAGCAGTTTAGCCAGCTACGAGCAGTACTTC.

The rearrangement uses TRBV6-4 and TRBJ1-4; D unresolved. Trimming pared 6 bases from V and 11 bases from J, leaving 13 bases between. Germline assignment: CDR1 MRHNA and CDR2 SNTAGT. There are 12 residues in the CDR3. CDR3 residues: CASRDPPRKLFF. The CDR3 region has the DNA TGTGCCAGCAGGGACCCTCCGAGGAAACTGTTTTTT.

This chain joins TRBV6-5 and TRBJ2-7, with 9 bases that match TRBD1. The CDR3 loop spans 15 amino acids. V trimming: 6 bases; J trimming: 4 bases; junction bases outside the gene matches: 10. Per the germline V gene, CDR1 is MNHEY and CDR2 is SVGAGI. The CDR3 coding sequence is TGTGCCAGCAGACCAACAGGGGGCCGGATATACGAGCAGTACTTC. Protein: CASRPTGGRIYEQYF.

The CDR3 spells CSVGTGEVAFF. CDR3 DNA sequence: TGCAGCGTCGGGACAGGAGAAGTGGCTTTCTTT. This rearrangement joins TRBV29-1 to TRBJ1-1, with 8 positions matching TRBD1. Trimming removed 6 bases from V and 11 bases from J; junction bases left unmatched: 8. Per germline, CDR1 SQVTM and CDR2 ANQGSEA. CDR3 length equals 11 residues.

Remarks on this clone: One end of the junction is discordant with germline, which a read error may explain. The chain is built from TRBV20-1 and TRBJ1-2; weak D call: TRBD1 (6 bases). The CDR3 runs 10 residues. From germline, CDR1 is DFQATT and CDR2 SNEGSKA (reference sequence). In nucleotides, the CDR3 is TGCAGTGCTCCCATTAACAGGGACTCCTTC. Translating it yields CSAPINRDSF.

The CDR3 region has the DNA TGTGCCAGTAGTATACAGGGAGTGGGTGAGCAGTTCTTC. This translates into CASSIQGVGEQFF. The rearrangement uses TRBV19 and TRBJ2-1; D tentatively fits TRBD1 or TRBD2 (5 bases each). The germline V gene has CDR1 LNHDA and CDR2 SQIVND (reference sequence). Trimming cost V 2 bases and J 9 bases, with 11 bases left between them. This CDR3 has 13 residues. The full variable domain, with the rest looked up from reference TRBV19 and TRBJ2-1, is DGGITQSPKYLFRKEGQNVTLSCEQNLNHDAMYWYRQDPGQGLRLIYYSQIVNDFQKGDIAEGYSVSREKKESFPLTVTSAQKNPTAFYLCASSIQGVGEQFFGPGTRLTVL.

This chain joins TRBV7-8 and TRBJ1-2; TRBD1 is a possible D gene (6 bases). The CDR3 is 14 amino acids. V lost 7 bases, J lost 0 bases, and 12 bases lay in between. Looked up from germline, CDR1 is SGHVS and CDR2 is FQNEAQ. The CDR3 region is CASTPGGTNYGYTF. The DNA of the CDR3 is TGTGCCAGCACCCCCGGGGGCACTAACTATGGCTACACCTTC.

This chain uses TRBV6-5 with TRBJ1-1, with D unclear. The CDR3 has 15 residues. Germline CDR1 MNHEY, CDR2 SVGAGI. V was cut by 0 bases and J by 0 bases, with 8 bases left in between. The CDR3 region has the DNA TGTGCCAGCAGTTACTCGAGGGTGATGAACACTGAAGCTTTCTTT. Its translation is CASSYSRVMNTEAFF.

The chain combines TRBV5-1 with TRBJ1-1; TRBD1 is a possible D gene (6 bases). The V end lost 0 bases, the J end lost 2 bases, and 17 bases lay between the germline ends. The CDR3 runs to 17 residues. CDR1 and CDR2 from the germline V gene are SGHRS and YFSETQ. The chain's CDR3 is CASSLGFGQGKNTEAFF. The CDR3 DNA follows: TGCGCCAGCAGCTTGGGATTCGGTCAGGGGAAAAACACTGAAGCTTTCTTT.